Below, 24 T cell receptor beta chains from the same sample are listed, as sequenced in a study of identical twins. TCRdb ran MiXCR on the 5' RACE reads and lists one entry per CDR3 protein. The sample lists under 300,000 distinct CDR3 sequences; over 13% were seen once. The sequencing input was memory (CD45RO+) T cells sorted from blood. Receptors originate from a woman between 18 and 29 years old in good health.

The chain combines TRBV5-1 with TRBJ1-6, with D uncertain. The CDR3 runs 13 residues. In germline, CDR1 is SGHRS, CDR2 YFSETQ. Trimming took off 0 bases at V and 9 bases at J, with 7 bases between the two ends. The CDR3 DNA is TGCGCCAGCAGCTTGGGGACGGGTTCACCCCTCCACTTT. It translates to CASSLGTGSPLHF.

This rearrangement joins TRBV5-1 to TRBJ1-1; a weak D match, TRBD1 (6 bases). CDR1 is SGHRS, CDR2 YFSETQ, per germline. V was trimmed by 4 bases and J by 3 bases, leaving 10 bases between them. The CDR3 loop spans 13 amino acids. The CDR3 reads CASSAKGDTEAFF. Here the CDR3 DNA reads TGCGCCAGCAGCGCGAAGGGGGACACTGAAGCTTTCTTT.

In this sample, this clonotype turned up a few times. The chain carries TRBV3-1 and TRBJ2-7, with D possibly being TRBD1 (6 bases). CDR1 is LGHDT and CDR2 is YNNKEL in the germline V gene (reference sequence). CDR3 length: 13 residues. V was cut by 3 bases and J by 1 base, with 7 bases left in between. In DNA, the CDR3 is TGTGCCAGCAGCCAGGACAGATCCTACGAGCAGTACTTC. It yields the protein CASSQDRSYEQYF.

This clonotype has a handful of counts. The genes are TRBV12-3 or TRBV12-4 and TRBJ2-3; tentatively, D is TRBD1 (5 bases). Trimming stripped 3 bases from V and 6 bases from J, with 25 bases between. This CDR3 has 18 residues. DNA for the CDR3: TGTGCCAGCAGTTTCTTGGGGCAAGGGCAGGGAAGTGTGGATACGCAGTATTTT. The encoded protein is CASSFLGQGQGSVDTQYF.

The chain employs TRBV12-5 and TRBJ2-5; 7 positions match TRBD1. CDR3 length: 13 amino acids. Germline V gene lookup returns CDR1 LGHNT and CDR2 FRNRAP. V lost 7 bases and J lost 7; bases outside the gene matches: 9. CDR3 bases: TGTGCTAGTGCCCAAGACAGGGCTGGGACCCAGTACTTC. Translation: CASAQDRAGTQYF.

The chain links TRBV2 to TRBJ1-1; the D is unclear. V was clipped by 5 bases and J by 0 bases, with 10 bases between them. Germline loops: CDR1 SNHLY, CDR2 FYNNEI. The CDR3 is 14 amino acids. The CDR3 DNA follows: TGTGCCAGCAGTTTCGACATTTTGAACACTGAAGCTTTCTTT. This translates into CASSFDILNTEAFF. The full variable domain, rest sourced from reference TRBV2 and TRBJ1-1, is EPEVTQTPSHQVTQMGQEVILRCVPISNHLYFYWYRQILGQKVEFLVSFYNNEISEKSEIFDDQFSVERPDGSNFTLKIRSTKLEDSAMYFCASSFDILNTEAFFGQGTRLTVV.

The chain links TRBV7-6 to TRBJ1-4; D unresolved. Trimming cost V 1 base and J 7 bases, with 10 bases left between them. The CDR3 runs 14 residues. Germline loops: CDR1 SGHVS, CDR2 FNYEAQ. DNA of the CDR3: TGTGCCAGCAGCTTAGAGGCGGCAGGTGAAAAACTGTTTTTT. Its translation is CASSLEAAGEKLFF.

This clonotype has only a few counts. V and J are TRBV29-1 and TRBJ2-5; possibly TRBD1 or TRBD2 for D (6 bases each). With 4 bases removed from V and 4 bases from J, the gap between germline ends came to 10 bases. The germline V gene has CDR1 SQVTM and CDR2 ANQGSEA. The CDR3 consists of 12 residues. The CDR3 DNA sequence: TGCAGCGTTGCGGGGGCGGCAGAGACCCAGTACTTC. Encoded protein: CSVAGAAETQYF.

The CDR3 region has the DNA TGTGCCAGCAGGAAAATAACCTACGAGCAGTACTTC. Translated: CASRKITYEQYF. The chain recombines TRBV2 with TRBJ2-7; no clear D. Germline lookup yields CDR1 SNHLY and CDR2 FYNNEI. This CDR3 is built from 12 residues. The V and J ends lost 6 bases and 2 bases respectively, with 8 bases between them. The full variable domain, rest sourced from reference TRBV2 and TRBJ2-7, is EPEVTQTPSHQVTQMGQEVILRCVPISNHLYFYWYRQILGQKVEFLVSFYNNEISEKSEIFDDQFSVERPDGSNFTLKIRSTKLEDSAMYFCASRKITYEQYFGPGTRLTVT.

The chain combines TRBV15 with TRBJ2-6, with 7 bases fitting TRBD1. The V segment lost 3 bases and the J segment 1 base; nucleotides outside the gene matches: 3. The germline V gene has CDR1 LNHNV and CDR2 YYDKDF (reference sequence). The CDR3 spans 16 residues. The CDR3 nucleotides are TGTGCCACCAGCAGTGCAGGGGGATCTGGGGCCAACGTCCTGACTTTC. Translated, it gives CATSSAGGSGANVLTF.

This clonotype has only a few counts. The chain is built from TRBV18 and TRBJ2-7, with 13 bases fitting TRBD2. This CDR3 has 17 amino acids. Germline V gene data show CDR1 as KGHSH and CDR2 as LQKENI. V dropped 3 bases and J dropped 7; count of bases not matched to a gene: 12. The CDR3 protein is CASSPSTSGRMKWEQYF. The CDR3 nucleotides read TGTGCCAGCTCACCGTCGACTAGCGGGAGGATGAAATGGGAGCAGTACTTC.

This clonotype has only a few counts. The chain carries TRBV20-1 and TRBJ1-2, with a tentative D call TRBD1 (5 bases). Trimming shortened V by 5 bases and J by 8 bases, and 18 bases separated the two germline ends. CDR3 size: 13 residues. CDR1 is DFQATT and CDR2 is SNEGSKA in the germline V gene (reference sequence). CDR3 in DNA: TGCAGTGCTTATCCGGGACCGCCTGCCGGCTACACCTTC. Translating gives CSAYPGPPAGYTF.

This clonotype was seen only a few times. V and J are TRBV5-1 and TRBJ2-7; 10 nucleotides line up with TRBD2. Trimming removed 3 bases from V and 2 bases from J; junction bases left unmatched: 5. There are 15 residues in the CDR3. The V gene's germline CDR1 is SGHRS and CDR2 YFSETQ. The CDR3 loop is CASSSLAGETYEQYF. In DNA, the CDR3 is TGCGCCAGCAGCTCCCTAGCGGGGGAGACCTACGAGCAGTACTTC.

V is TRBV20-1 and J is TRBJ1-1; D unresolved. Germline CDR1 and CDR2: DFQATT and SNEGSKA (reference sequence). V lost 6 bases and J lost 0, with 8 bases in between. This CDR3 is 12 amino acids long. CDR3 bases: TGCAGTGCCGAAAGGTTGAACACTGAAGCTTTCTTT. It yields the protein CSAERLNTEAFF.

This clonotype showed up just a few times. The chain joins TRBV7-3 to TRBJ2-1; 11 positions agree with TRBD2. Germline V gene lookup returns CDR1 SGHTA and CDR2 FQGTGA. CDR3 length: 14 amino acids. V shed 5 bases, J shed 12 bases, and the junction held 9 bases outside the gene matches. In DNA, the CDR3 is TGTGCCAGCAGCACCGGGCTAGCGGGGGGATCGCAGTTCTTC. Protein sequence: CASSTGLAGGSQFF.

This chain uses TRBV7-2 with TRBJ2-1; D is uncertain. CDR1 is SGHTA, CDR2 FQGNSA, per germline. The CDR3 totals 16 residues. V shed 0 bases and J shed 2 bases, with 11 bases lying between them. The CDR3 DNA reads TGTGCCAGCAGCTTAGCTCACGGAAGGGCCTACAATGAGCAGTTCTTC. It specifies CASSLAHGRAYNEQFF.

This clonotype has only a few counts. The chain joins TRBV14 to TRBJ2-1; TRBD2 aligns across 7 bases. The V segment lost 4 bases and the J segment 8 bases; nucleotides outside the gene matches: 14. There are 16 residues in the CDR3. Germline CDR1 is SGHDN and CDR2 is FVKESK. The CDR3 here is CASSPPGREKVDEQFF. CDR3 bases: TGTGCCAGCAGCCCCCCGGGGCGGGAGAAGGTGGATGAGCAGTTCTTC. The complete variable domain, with remaining parts taken from reference TRBV14 and TRBJ2-1, reads EAGVTQFPSHSVIEKGQTVTLRCDPISGHDNLYWYRRVMGKEIKFLLHFVKESKQDESGMPNNRFLAERTGGTYSTLKVQPAELEDSGVYFCASSPPGREKVDEQFFGPGTRLTVL.

The gene calls are TRBV7-2 and TRBJ2-2; 7 bases match TRBD2. V dropped 1 base and J dropped 6; count of bases not matched to a gene: 5. The CDR3 is 15 residues long. From germline, CDR1 is SGHTA and CDR2 FQGNSA. DNA for the CDR3: TGTGCCAGCAGCTTAGTGGGGGGGGGTGCCGGGGAGCTGTTTTTT. It yields the protein CASSLVGGGAGELFF.

The CDR3 coding sequence is TGTGCCAGCAGCCGGGACAGGGAAGATACGCAGTATTTT. It specifies CASSRDREDTQYF. The chain recombines TRBV7-7 with TRBJ2-3; 9 bases are shared with TRBD1. Germline trimming cut 5 bases from V and 5 bases from J; bases unmatched to any gene: 2. Germline CDR1 SSHAT, CDR2 FNYEAQ (reference sequence). CDR3 length equals 13 residues.

This clonotype has ten or more counts. This chain joins TRBV12-3 or TRBV12-4 and TRBJ1-4; D gene ambiguous. The CDR3 contains 12 residues. The V and J ends lost 4 bases and 11 bases respectively, with 11 bases between them. The CDR3 DNA follows: TGTGCCAGCAGTTCTGAAGTTGGGAAACTGTTTTTT. It specifies CASSSEVGKLFF.

This clonotype was seen only a few times. V gene TRBV5-1 combines with J gene TRBJ2-5, with no clear D. The CDR3 has 14 residues. The germline CDR1 and CDR2 sequences are SGHRS and YFSETQ. The V end was cut by 3 bases, the J end by 5 bases, with 14 bases between. The CDR3 sequence: CASSWRQVLETQYF. The CDR3 coding sequence is TGCGCCAGCAGCTGGCGACAAGTTTTGGAGACCCAGTACTTC. Full variable domain (remainder filled in from reference TRBV5-1 and TRBJ2-5): KAGVTQTPRYLIKTRGQQVTLSCSPISGHRSVSWYQQTPGQGLQFLFEYFSETQRNKGNFPGRFSGRQFSNSRSEMNVSTLELGDSALYLCASSWRQVLETQYFGPGTRLLVL.

This clonotype was seen repeatedly, ten times or more. This rearrangement joins TRBV11-1 to TRBJ2-6, with 10 bases that match TRBD1. The CDR3 consists of 19 residues. CDR1 is SGHAT, CDR2 FQDESV, per germline (reference sequence). With 1 base clipped from V and 4 bases from J, the junction kept 10 bases outside the gene matches. The CDR3 DNA reads TGTGCCAGCAGCTTAGGATTAGACAGGGGGCGTGGAGGGGCCAACGTCCTGACTTTC. This translates into CASSLGLDRGRGGANVLTF. Variable domain in full (rest from reference TRBV11-1 and TRBJ2-6): EAEVAQSPRYKITEKSQAVAFWCDPISGHATLYWYRQILGQGPELLVQFQDESVVDDSQLPKDRFSAERLKGVDSTLKIQPAELGDSAMYLCASSLGLDRGRGGANVLTFGAGSRLTVL.

This clonotype was found many times. The V call is TRBV2, the J call TRBJ2-7; 9 nucleotides agree with TRBD1. Germline V CDR1 and CDR2: SNHLY, FYNNEI. This CDR3 comprises 13 residues. After removal of 7 bases from V and 2 bases from J, the junction contained 3 bases not matched to a gene. The CDR3 protein is CASTRDRAYEQYF. CDR3 DNA: TGTGCCAGCACTCGGGACAGGGCCTACGAGCAGTACTTC.

The chain recombines TRBV12-3 or TRBV12-4 with TRBJ2-7; no definite D call. V was pared by 6 bases and J by 7 bases, with 19 bases between. The CDR3 has 14 amino acids. The CDR3 is CASRKGGAGWEQYF. CDR3 DNA sequence: TGTGCCAGCAGGAAGGGTGGTGCTGGTTGGGAGCAGTACTTC.